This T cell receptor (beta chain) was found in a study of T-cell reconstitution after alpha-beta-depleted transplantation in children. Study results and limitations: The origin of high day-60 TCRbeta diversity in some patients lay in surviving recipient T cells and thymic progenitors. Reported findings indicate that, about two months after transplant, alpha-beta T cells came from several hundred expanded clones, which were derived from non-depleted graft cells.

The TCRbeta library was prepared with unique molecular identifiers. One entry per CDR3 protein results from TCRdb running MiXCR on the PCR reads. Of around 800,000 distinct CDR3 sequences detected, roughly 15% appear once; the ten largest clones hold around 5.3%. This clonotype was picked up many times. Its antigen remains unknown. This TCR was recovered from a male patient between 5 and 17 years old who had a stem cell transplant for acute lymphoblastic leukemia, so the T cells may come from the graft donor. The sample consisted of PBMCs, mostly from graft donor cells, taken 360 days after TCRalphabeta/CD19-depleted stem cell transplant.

CDR3: CAISESARYGYTF. The CDR3 DNA is TGTGCCATCAGTGAGTCAGCACGGTATGGCTACACCTTC. This chain joins TRBV10-3 and TRBJ1-2; D remains unclear. CDR1 and CDR2 (germline): ENHRY, SYGVKD. V dropped 0 bases and J dropped 5 bases, with 7 bases sitting between them. The CDR3 has 13 residues.